A single sample is the source of the 22 T cell receptor beta chains below, sequenced in a study of long-term antiretroviral therapy in people with HIV. Running of the v3.0 immunoSEQ assay took place at survey level. TCRdb's copy holds only in-frame clones and misses some; the assay was immunoSEQ multiplex PCR. The sample includes more than 15,000 clones, 91% of them seen just once. The specimen was unsorted PBMCs, collected 0.6 years after starting antiretroviral therapy. The receptors were gathered from a woman aged 40-49 years with HIV.

The gene calls are TRBV4-3 and TRBJ2-2, with 12 bases that match TRBD1. With 3 bases clipped from V and 4 bases from J, the junction kept 3 bases outside the gene matches. Germline V gene sequence: CDR1 LGHNA, CDR2 YSLEER. The CDR3 spans 16 residues. The CDR3 protein is CASSQGTGGITGELFF. As DNA, the CDR3 is TGCGCCAGCAGCCAGGGGACAGGGGGCATCACCGGGGAGCTGTTTTTT.

The chain couples TRBV11-2 to TRBJ1-5; D remains unclear. The V end lost 3 bases, the J end lost 4 bases, and 10 bases lay between the germline ends. CDR3 size: 14 residues. Germline values: CDR1 SGHAT, CDR2 FQNNGV. The CDR3 DNA follows: TGTGCCAGCAGCTTCTCACAGACTAATCAGCCCCAGCATTTT. Translating it yields CASSFSQTNQPQHF.

The chain combines TRBV7-9 with TRBJ1-1; 8 bases agree with TRBD1. In germline, CDR1 is SEHNR, CDR2 FQNEAQ (reference sequence). The V gene end was trimmed by 2 bases and the J gene end by 5 bases; junction bases not matched to a gene: 4. CDR3 length: 14 residues. CDR3 in amino acids: CASSLRTGTTEAFF. The CDR3 DNA sequence: TGTGCCAGCAGCTTAAGGACAGGGACGACTGAAGCTTTCTTT.

The chain joins TRBV4-1 to TRBJ2-2; D not certain. The CDR3 contains 16 residues. Trimming shortened V by 0 bases and J by 0 bases, and 8 bases separated the two germline ends. Germline V gene lookup returns CDR1 MGHRA and CDR2 YSYEKL. The CDR3 here is CASSQDHYPNTGELFF. The CDR3 bases are TGCGCCAGCAGCCAAGACCACTACCCGAACACCGGGGAGCTGTTTTTT.

V gene TRBV6-6 combines with J gene TRBJ2-7; TRBD1 matches at 9 bases. Trimming at V came to 6 bases and at J to 2 bases, leaving 8 bases not matched to a gene. This CDR3 comprises 15 residues. Germline assignment: CDR1 MNHNY and CDR2 SVGAGI (reference sequence). The DNA for the CDR3 is TGTGCCAGCAGACCCCCGGGACAGGGCACCTACGAGCAGTACTTC. Its translation is CASRPPGQGTYEQYF.

CDR3 DNA sequence: TGTGCCAGCAGCTGGGGGGACAGGGGGACTGAAGCTTTCTTT. Amino acid sequence: CASSWGDRGTEAFF. The V gene is TRBV5-6, the J gene TRBJ1-1; 11 nucleotides match TRBD1. CDR1 and CDR2 from the germline V gene are SGHDT and YYEEEE. Trimming cost V 3 bases and J 5 bases; bases outside gene matches: 3. This CDR3 has 14 amino acids.

The V and J genes are TRBV10-3 and TRBJ1-4; tentatively, D is TRBD1 (5 bases). The V end was cut by 0 bases, the J end by 5 bases, with 10 bases between. Germline assignment: CDR1 ENHRY and CDR2 SYGVKD. The CDR3 is 15 residues long. For the CDR3, the DNA is TGTGCCATCAGTGAGTCGACAGATTCAAATGAAAAACTGTTTTTT. Translating it yields CAISESTDSNEKLFF.

The rearrangement links TRBV6-6 to TRBJ2-1; D assignment may be TRBD1 or TRBD2 (5 bases each). CDR3 length: 15 amino acids. Trimming left V 8 bases short and J 3 bases short, with 17 bases between. Germline CDR1 is MNHNY and CDR2 is SVGAGI (reference sequence). CDR3 residues: CASQGAEAVYNEQFF. The CDR3 DNA is TGTGCCAGCCAGGGCGCCGAAGCGGTCTACAATGAGCAGTTCTTC.

The V gene is TRBV5-6, the J gene TRBJ2-7; 7 positions agree with TRBD2. V lost 2 bases, J lost 3 bases, and 8 bases stayed unmatched. Germline CDR1 and CDR2: SGHDT and YYEEEE. The CDR3 extends over 15 amino acids. The CDR3 region has the DNA TGTGCCAGCAGCTTCGGGCTAGCGGACCTCTACGAGCAGTACTTC. It translates to CASSFGLADLYEQYF.

CDR3 nucleotide sequence: TGTGCCAGCAGCTTGGTAAACACTGAAGCTTTCTTT. It yields the protein CASSLVNTEAFF. The V gene is TRBV5-5, the J gene TRBJ1-1; D unresolved. CDR1 and CDR2 from the germline V gene are SGHKS and YYEKEE (reference sequence). This CDR3 is 12 amino acids long. V was cut by 0 bases and J by 2 bases, with 2 bases left in between.

This rearrangement joins TRBV5-5 to TRBJ2-3; D not resolved. This CDR3 has 16 amino acids. Looked up from germline, CDR1 is SGHKS and CDR2 is YYEKEE (reference sequence). The V and J ends lost 0 bases and 0 bases respectively, with 11 bases between them. For the CDR3, the DNA is TGTGCCAGCAGCTTGGTGCTTAGCACCAGCACAGATACGCAGTATTTT. Its protein is CASSLVLSTSTDTQYF.

CDR3 in DNA: TGTGCCAGTTCTATCTCTGGGGCCAACGTCCTGACTTTC. This codes for CASSISGANVLTF. The rearrangement joins TRBV9 to TRBJ2-6; D gene ambiguous. This CDR3 comprises 13 residues. CDR1 and CDR2 (germline): SGDLS, YYNGEE. The V gene lost 8 bases and the J gene lost 0 bases, with 6 bases spanning the gap.

The rearrangement uses TRBV7-3 and TRBJ2-1, with 8 bases lining up with TRBD2. V dropped 1 base and J dropped 5; count of bases not matched to a gene: 4. CDR1 and CDR2 (germline): SGHTA, FQGTGA. The CDR3 totals 15 residues. In DNA form, the CDR3 reads TGTGCCAGCAGCTTAATCGCGGGGGGCAACAATGAGCAGTTCTTC. This codes for CASSLIAGGNNEQFF.

The chain is built from TRBV7-3 and TRBJ1-1; 7 bases map to TRBD1. From germline, CDR1 is SGHTA and CDR2 FQGTGA. This CDR3 spans 14 amino acids. Trimming took 1 base from V and 3 from J; bases not matched to a gene: 2. CDR3 in amino acids: CASSLRQGDTEAFF. CDR3 coding DNA: TGTGCCAGCAGCTTAAGGCAGGGGGACACTGAAGCTTTCTTT.

CDR3 protein: CASSHQLADTGELFF. The DNA for the CDR3 is TGTGCCAGCAGCCACCAGCTAGCTGACACCGGGGAGCTGTTTTTT. The J gene is TRBJ2-2, the V gene TRBV5-4; D possibly corresponds to TRBD2 (5 bases). The V end was cut by 4 bases, the J end by 3 bases, with 13 bases between. The germline V gene has CDR1 SGHNT and CDR2 YYREEE (reference sequence). The CDR3 consists of 15 residues.

V and J are TRBV4-1 and TRBJ1-1; maybe TRBD1 (5 bases). This CDR3 spans 15 amino acids. V lost 4 bases and J lost 4, with 16 bases in between. Germline CDR1 is MGHRA and CDR2 is YSYEKL. The CDR3 loop reads CASSPVWGTGTEAFF. The CDR3 DNA is TGCGCCAGCAGCCCAGTGTGGGGGACCGGCACTGAAGCTTTCTTT.

This sequence joins TRBV15 and TRBJ2-3; the match to TRBD1 covers 7 bases. There are 16 residues in the CDR3. Germline trimming cut 5 bases from V and 4 bases from J; bases unmatched to any gene: 12. CDR1 LNHNV and CDR2 YYDKDF come from the germline V gene (reference sequence). The CDR3: CATSGRDRGPADTQYF. CDR3 DNA: TGTGCCACCAGCGGCCGGGACAGAGGGCCGGCAGATACGCAGTATTTT. The full variable domain, rest sourced from reference TRBV15 and TRBJ2-3, is DAMVIQNPRYQVTQFGKPVTLSCSQTLNHNVMYWYQQKSSQAPKLLFHYYDKDFNNEADTPDNFQSRRPNTSFCFLDIRSPGLGDTAMYLCATSGRDRGPADTQYFGPGTRLTVL.

This sequence joins TRBV7-2 and TRBJ1-6; D unresolved. The CDR3 consists of 17 residues. Germline CDR1 reads SGHTA; CDR2 reads FQGNSA. The ends were cut back, 5 bases at V and 6 bases at J, with 20 bases in the middle. CDR3 in DNA: TGTGCCAGCAGCCTCGGGATGGGCGCGGCGAGTAATTCACCCCTCCACTTT. It encodes CASSLGMGAASNSPLHF. Complete variable domain (other parts from reference TRBV7-2 and TRBJ1-6): GAGVSQSPSNKVTEKGKDVELRCDPISGHTALYWYRQSLGQGLEFLIYFQGNSAPDKSGLPSDRFSAERTGGSVSTLTIQRTQQEDSAVYLCASSLGMGAASNSPLHFGNGTRLTVT.

The chain has TRBV9 and TRBJ2-1; 7 bases map to TRBD1. Germline values: CDR1 SGDLS, CDR2 YYNGEE. The length of the CDR3 is 16 residues. V shed 0 bases and J 8 bases; nucleotides not matched to a gene: 11. The CDR3 DNA reads as TGTGCCAGCAGCGTAGATGGTGGGACAGCCCCTTATGAGCAGTTCTTC. This codes for CASSVDGGTAPYEQFF.

The gene calls are TRBV28 and TRBJ1-1, with D hard to call. Germline lookup yields CDR1 MDHEN and CDR2 SYDVKM. The germline V and J ends were trimmed by 5 bases and 3 bases, with 10 bases remaining between them. The CDR3 consists of 13 residues. The CDR3 spells CASSPPGYTEAFF. In DNA, the CDR3 is TGTGCCAGCAGTCCCCCCGGGTACACTGAAGCTTTCTTT.

CDR3 protein: CASSRGLWEEQYF. In DNA form, the CDR3 reads TGTGCCAGCAGCCGAGGGCTCTGGGAGGAGCAGTACTTC. This sequence joins TRBV7-2 and TRBJ2-7; a possible D gene is TRBD2 (5 bases). V was shortened by 5 bases and J by 7 bases, with 15 bases between the two germline ends. The CDR3 spans 13 residues. From germline, CDR1 is SGHTA and CDR2 FQGNSA.

The J gene is TRBJ2-7, the V gene TRBV19; D call uncertain. The CDR3 covers 14 residues. V gave up 1 base and J gave up 3 bases, with 10 bases separating them. Germline-derived CDR1 and CDR2 are LNHDA and SQIVND (reference sequence). As DNA, the CDR3 is TGTGCCAGTAGTATAGGACTCTATAGCTACGAGCAGTACTTC. This translates into CASSIGLYSYEQYF.